The T cell receptor (beta chain) under discussion was sequenced for a study of T cell changes during pregnancy in multiple sclerosis. Generated by immunoSEQ multiplex PCR, the TCRdb table keeps only in-frame clones and is missing some. The sample has 25,000 to 35,000 clones, around nine tenths seen once. Germline V gene lookup returns CDR1 SEHNR and CDR2 FQNEAQ (reference sequence). The V and J ends lost 0 bases and 13 bases, in that order; junction bases with no gene match: 5. The CDR3 covers 14 residues. The source of this sequence is a female donor in good health, enrolled as a control in a pregnancy study. Source: CD4+ T cells from peripheral blood mononuclear cells, taken in the second trimester of pregnancy. This chain uses TRBV7-9 with TRBJ2-3; 12 nucleotides agree with TRBD1. DNA of the CDR3: TGTGCCAGCAGCTTAGCTTCCGGGACAGGGGGCGAGTATTTT. Amino acid sequence: CASSLASGTGGEYF.